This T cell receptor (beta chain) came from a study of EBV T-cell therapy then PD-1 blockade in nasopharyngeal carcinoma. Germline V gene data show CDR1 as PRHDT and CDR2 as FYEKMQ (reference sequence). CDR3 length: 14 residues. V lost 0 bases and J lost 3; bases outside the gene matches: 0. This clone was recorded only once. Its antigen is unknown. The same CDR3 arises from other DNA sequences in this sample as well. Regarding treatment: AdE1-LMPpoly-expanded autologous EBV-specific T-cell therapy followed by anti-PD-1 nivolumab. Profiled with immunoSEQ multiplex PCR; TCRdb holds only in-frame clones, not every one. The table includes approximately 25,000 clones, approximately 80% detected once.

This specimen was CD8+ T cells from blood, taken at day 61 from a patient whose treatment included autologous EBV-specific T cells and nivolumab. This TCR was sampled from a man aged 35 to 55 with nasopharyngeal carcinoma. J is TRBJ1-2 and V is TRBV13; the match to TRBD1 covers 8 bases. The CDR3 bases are TGTGCCAGCAGCTTAGGGACAGGGGACTATGGCTACACCTTC. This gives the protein CASSLGTGDYGYTF. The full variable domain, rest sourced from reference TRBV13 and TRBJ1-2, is AAGVIQSPRHLIKEKRETATLKCYPIPRHDTVYWYQQGPGQDPQFLISFYEKMQSDKGSIPDRFSAQQFSDYHSELNMSSLELGDSALYFCASSLGTGDYGYTFGSGTRLTVV.